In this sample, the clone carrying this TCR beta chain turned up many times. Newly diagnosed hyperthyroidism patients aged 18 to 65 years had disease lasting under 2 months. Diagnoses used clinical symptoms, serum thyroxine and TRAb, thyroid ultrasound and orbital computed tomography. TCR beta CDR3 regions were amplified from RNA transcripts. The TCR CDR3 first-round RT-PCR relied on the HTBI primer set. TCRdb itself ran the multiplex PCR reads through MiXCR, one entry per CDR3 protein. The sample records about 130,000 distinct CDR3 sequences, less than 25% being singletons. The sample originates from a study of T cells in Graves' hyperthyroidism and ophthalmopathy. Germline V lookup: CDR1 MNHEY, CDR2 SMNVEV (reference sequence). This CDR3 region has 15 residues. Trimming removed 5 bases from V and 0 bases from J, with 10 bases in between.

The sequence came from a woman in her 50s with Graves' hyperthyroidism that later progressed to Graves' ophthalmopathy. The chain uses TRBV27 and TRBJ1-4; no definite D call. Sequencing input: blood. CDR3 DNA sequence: TGTGCCAGCAGTCCCCGGGTCGCAACTAATGAAAAACTGTTTTTT. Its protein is CASSPRVATNEKLFF.